This note documents a single TCR beta chain sequence. Method: immunoSEQ multiplex PCR; TCRdb's copy keeps in-frame clones and lacks some. The data hold tens of thousands of clones, with 94% observed a single time. These data belong to a study of cytomegalovirus exposure and HLA in healthy donors. This CDR3 spans 14 amino acids. Trimming removed 2 bases at V and 7 bases at J, with 14 bases between. CDR1 is SGHTA, CDR2 FQGNSA, per germline. This TCR was sampled from a woman between 18 and 29 years old in good health and CMV-seronegative. This chain connects TRBV7-2 to TRBJ1-1, with D perhaps matching TRBD1 (5 bases). The sequenced material came from PBMCs. The chain's CDR3 is CASSLFQGVNEAFF. CDR3 bases: TGTGCCAGCAGCTTATTTCAGGGCGTCAATGAAGCTTTCTTT. The entire variable domain, with the rest obtained from reference TRBV7-2 and TRBJ1-1, is as follows: GAGVSQSPSNKVTEKGKDVELRCDPISGHTALYWYRQSLGQGLEFLIYFQGNSAPDKSGLPSDRFSAERTGGSVSTLTIQRTQQEDSAVYLCASSLFQGVNEAFFGQGTRLTVV.